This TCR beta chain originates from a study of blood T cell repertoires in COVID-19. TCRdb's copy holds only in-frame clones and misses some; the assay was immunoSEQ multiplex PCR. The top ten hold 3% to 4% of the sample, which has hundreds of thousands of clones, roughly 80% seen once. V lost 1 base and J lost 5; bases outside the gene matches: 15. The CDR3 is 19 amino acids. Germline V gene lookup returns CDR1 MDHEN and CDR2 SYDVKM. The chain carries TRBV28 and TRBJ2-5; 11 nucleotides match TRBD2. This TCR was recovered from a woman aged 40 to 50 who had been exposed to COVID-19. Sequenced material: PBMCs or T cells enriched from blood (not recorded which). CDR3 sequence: CASSLSSTSGDTRGETQYF. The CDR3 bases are TGTGCCAGCAGTTTATCCTCGACTAGCGGGGATACCCGCGGGGAGACCCAGTACTTC.